Listed below are T cell receptor beta chains from one sample, sequenced in a study of post-analysis software for immune sequencing data. One entry per CDR3 protein results from TCRdb running MiXCR on the PCR reads. Among 150,000 to 200,000 distinct CDR3 sequences, about 32% were seen once, and the ten largest hold less than 1.6%. The specimen was blood. These receptors originate from a girl between 5 and 17 years old with multiple sclerosis. Both conserved end residues are part of each CDR3. The D gene is left open where the match is weak. Clone size, where shown, is once, few, many, or a class for clones that have expanded.

D gene: -
V gene: TRBV7-9
clone size: many
J gene: TRBJ2-1
CDR3 protein: CASSTTQGPNEQFF
CDR3 DNA: TGTGCCAGCAGCACAACACAGGGCCCCAATGAGCAGTTCTTC

D gene: -
V gene: TRBV6-6
clone size: few
J gene: TRBJ2-1
CDR3 protein: CASNPRGPSYNEQFF
CDR3 DNA: TGTGCCAGCAATCCCCGCGGGCCCTCCTACAATGAGCAGTTCTTC

D gene: TRBD2
V gene: TRBV20-1
clone size: many
J gene: TRBJ2-1
CDR3 protein: CSARNRVSGRLNEQFF
CDR3 DNA: TGCAGTGCTAGGAATAGAGTTAGCGGGAGGCTGAATGAGCAGTTCTTC

D gene: -
V gene: TRBV12-3/TRBV12-4
clone size: -
J gene: TRBJ2-2
CDR3 protein: CASTGTGELFF
CDR3 DNA: TGTGCCAGCACCGGGACCGGGGAGCTGTTTTTT

D gene: -
V gene: TRBV6-2/TRBV6-3
clone size: -
J gene: TRBJ1-5
CDR3 protein: CASFTDGEAQPQHF
CDR3 DNA: TGTGCCAGCTTCACTGACGGGGAGGCTCAGCCCCAGCATTTT

D gene: -
V gene: TRBV6-5
clone size: many
J gene: TRBJ2-6
CDR3 protein: CASRWPGANVLTF
CDR3 DNA: TGTGCCAGCAGGTGGCCTGGGGCCAACGTCCTGACTTTC

D gene: -
V gene: TRBV14
clone size: -
J gene: TRBJ2-1
CDR3 protein: CASSQETNEQFF
CDR3 DNA: TGTGCCAGCAGCCAAGAGACCAATGAGCAGTTCTTC

D gene: TRBD1
V gene: TRBV6-1
clone size: -
J gene: TRBJ1-1
CDR3 protein: CASTLWDSTNTEAFF
CDR3 DNA: TGTGCCAGCACCCTATGGGACAGCACGAACACTGAAGCTTTCTTT

D gene: -
V gene: TRBV5-5
clone size: many
J gene: TRBJ2-5
CDR3 protein: CASSLNSQETQYF
CDR3 DNA: TGTGCCAGCAGCTTGAACAGCCAAGAGACCCAGTACTTC

D gene: TRBD1
V gene: TRBV28
clone size: many
J gene: TRBJ1-2
CDR3 protein: CASSVQGADGYTF
CDR3 DNA: TGTGCCAGCAGTGTACAGGGGGCGGATGGCTACACCTTC

D gene: TRBD1
V gene: TRBV28
clone size: -
J gene: TRBJ1-2
CDR3 protein: CASSPDRFYGYTF
CDR3 DNA: TGTGCCAGCAGTCCGGACAGGTTCTATGGCTACACCTTC

D gene: TRBD1
V gene: TRBV14
clone size: -
J gene: TRBJ2-7
CDR3 protein: CASSHEQGYPYEQYF
CDR3 DNA: TGCGCCAGCAGCCACGAACAGGGGTATCCATACGAGCAGTACTTC

D gene: -
V gene: TRBV29-1
clone size: few
J gene: TRBJ2-2
CDR3 protein: CSCKGGTGELFF
CDR3 DNA: TGCAGCTGCAAAGGCGGGACCGGGGAGCTGTTTTTT

D gene: TRBD2
V gene: TRBV29-1
clone size: -
J gene: TRBJ2-5
CDR3 protein: CSARTSHQETQYF
CDR3 DNA: TGCAGCGCCCGGACTAGCCACCAAGAGACCCAGTACTTC